This T cell receptor beta chain was captured by sequencing in a study of T cells in Graves' hyperthyroidism and ophthalmopathy. Across the whole study: At initial diagnosis, before any treatment had begun, peripheral blood was obtained.

This clonotype was detected a few times. This CDR3 spans 18 amino acids. Germline lookup yields CDR1 LGHDT and CDR2 YNNKEL (reference sequence). V shed 0 bases, J shed 8 bases, and the junction held 10 bases outside the gene matches. For ophthalmopathy patients, the Clinical Activity Score was at least 3 and the NOSPECS grade at least 4; duration was under 3 months. Diagnostic decisions used clinical symptoms, serum thyroxine and TRAb, thyroid ultrasound and orbital computed tomography. The PBMCs were sourced from fresh peripheral blood (approximately 10 ml). The investigators amplified TCR beta CDR3 regions from RNA transcripts. With the HTBI primer set, the TCR CDR3 went through a first round of RT-PCR. A single record per CDR3 protein comes from TCRdb applying MiXCR to the multiplex PCR reads. The profile shows over 350,000 distinct CDR3 sequences, approximately 18% of them singletons.

The material sequenced was blood. The chain carries TRBV3-1 and TRBJ1-6, with TRBD1 matching over 10 bases. The sequence was obtained from a man between 18 and 29 years old with Graves' ophthalmopathy. The CDR3 protein is CASSQDSWTGTGDSPLHF. In DNA form, the CDR3 reads TGTGCCAGCAGCCAAGATTCTTGGACCGGGACAGGGGATTCACCCCTCCACTTT.